The rows below give T cell receptor beta chains drawn from one sample of a study of PD-L1 blockade in urothelial cancer. The table came from immunoSEQ multiplex PCR; TCRdb's copy has only in-frame clones and leaves some out. The sample lists about 70,000 clones; 80% to 90% were seen once. This specimen consisted of PBMCs, obtained around atezolizumab (anti-PD-L1) treatment. These receptors all stem from a man between 65 and 80 years old with urothelial cancer. CDR3s include the opening cysteine and the closing phenylalanine or tryptophan. The order of the fields is V gene, D gene, clone size, J gene, CDR3 DNA, CDR3 protein. A D gene is named only where the DNA matches it firmly. A row's size may be missing; if present it is once, few, many or a size class.

>TRBV7-9|TRBD1|-|TRBJ2-5
TGTGCCAGCAGCTTAGGCAGGGGGCAGGGAGAGACCCAGTACTTC
CASSLGRGQGETQYF
>TRBV14|-|-|TRBJ2-7
TGTGCCAGCAGCCCCTTAGAAGGAGATCCCCACGAGCAGTACTTC
CASSPLEGDPHEQYF
>TRBV2|TRBD2|-|TRBJ2-3
TGTGCCAGCAGTAAGGGACTAGCGGGAGGGAGGGATACGCAGTATTTT
CASSKGLAGGRDTQYF
>TRBV7-9|TRBD2|-|TRBJ2-1
TGTGAAACCTCAGGACTAGCTCCCAATGAGCAGTTCTTC
CETSGLAPNEQFF
>TRBV10-2|TRBD1|-|TRBJ1-2
TGCGCCAGCAGTGAATCAGGGGGATACGGCTACACCTTC
CASSESGGYGYTF
>TRBV5-1|-|-|TRBJ2-1
TGCGCCAGCAGCTTCGAGTTGAGGAATGAGCAGTTCTTC
CASSFELRNEQFF
>TRBV6-6|TRBD1|-|TRBJ2-7
TGTGCCAGCAACCCAGGGGGCCCAGGCTCCTACGAGCAGTACTTC
CASNPGGPGSYEQYF
>TRBV11-2|TRBD1|-|TRBJ2-2
TGTGCCAGCAGCCCGGGGCCAGGGGGCTGGTACACCGGGGAGCTGTTTTTT
CASSPGPGGWYTGELFF
>TRBV5-1|-|-|TRBJ1-3
TGCGCCAGCAGCCTGGACGGGTACGGAAACACCATATATTTT
CASSLDGYGNTIYF
>TRBV5-4|TRBD2|-|TRBJ2-3
TGTGCCAGCAGCCGGACTAGCGGGCTCACAGATACGCAGTATTTT
CASSRTSGLTDTQYF
>TRBV4-2|-|once|TRBJ2-3
TGTGCCAGCAGCCAAGGTTCCGGTAGAGATACGCAGTATTTT
CASSQGSGRDTQYF
>TRBV7-3|-|-|TRBJ2-4
TGTGCCAGCAGCCCCCTCGGTGGAGCCAAAAACATTCAGTACTTC
CASSPLGGAKNIQYF
>TRBV18|-|-|TRBJ2-5
TGTGCCAGCTCATCCGCCCTGGGACATGTTAAAGAGACCCAGTACTTC
CASSSALGHVKETQYF
>TRBV2|-|-|TRBJ2-7
TGTGCCAGCAAGAGGGACTTGGGCCAGACCTACGAGCAGTACTTC
CASKRDLGQTYEQYF
>TRBV28|-|-|TRBJ2-7
TGTGCCAGCACCCTGGGGGGGCTCTCCTACGAGCAGTACTTC
CASTLGGLSYEQYF
>TRBV15|TRBD2|-|TRBJ2-1
TGTGCCACCAGCAGAGACCGCTGGGGAGCGGGAGCGGGTGAGCAGTTCTTC
CATSRDRWGAGAGEQFF
>TRBV6-1|TRBD1|few|TRBJ2-1
TGTGCCAGCAGCAAAGAGGGGACAGAATACAATGAGCAGTTCTTC
CASSKEGTEYNEQFF
>TRBV10-3|TRBD1|-|TRBJ2-1
TGTGCCATCAGGCGCAGCCAGGGGGCGAATGAGCAGTTCTTC
CAIRRSQGANEQFF
>TRBV5-1|-|-|TRBJ2-4
TGCGCCAGCAGCTTGGAGCGCCTCCAGGGGTCCAAAAACATTCAGTACTTC
CASSLERLQGSKNIQYF
>TRBV9|-|-|TRBJ1-1
TGTGCCAGCAGCCCGCGACAGGTCAGCACTGAAGCTTTCTTT
CASSPRQVSTEAFF
>TRBV28|TRBD1|-|TRBJ2-4
TGTGCCAGCAGTTTGACCGGACAGGGAGCAGCCAAAAACATTCAGTACTTC
CASSLTGQGAAKNIQYF
>TRBV19|-|-|TRBJ1-2
TGTGCCAGTAGCCCAGGGTCTAACTATGGCTACACCTTC
CASSPGSNYGYTF
>TRBV10-2|-|-|TRBJ1-1
TGCGCCAGCACCCACGACGGAGACACTGAAGCTTTCTTT
CASTHDGDTEAFF
>TRBV5-1|-|-|TRBJ1-4
TGCGCCAGCAGCTCCGGAGATCTCGATGAAAAACTGTTTTTT
CASSSGDLDEKLFF
>TRBV15|-|-|TRBJ1-2
TGTGCCACCACTATAGGGGGGGCAGGTGGCTACACCTTC
CATTIGGAGGYTF
>TRBV27|TRBD1|-|TRBJ2-5
TGTGCCAGCAGTTTATCCCCGGACAGGGGCCTGCCCGCCCAAGAGACCCAGTACTTC
CASSLSPDRGLPAQETQYF
>TRBV5-6|TRBD1|few|TRBJ2-7
TGTGCCAGCAGCTTGGCATTGGGACAGGTAGCCTACGAGCAGTACTTC
CASSLALGQVAYEQYF
>TRBV6-5|TRBD1|-|TRBJ1-5
TGTGCCAGCAGTTACGACAGGGGCAATCAGCCCCAGCATTTT
CASSYDRGNQPQHF
>TRBV12-5|TRBD1|-|TRBJ1-2
TGTGCTAGTGGTGGGGACAGAACTAACTATGGCTACACCTTC
CASGGDRTNYGYTF
>TRBV10-2|-|-|TRBJ1-1
TGCGCCAGCAGTGTGTGGGGGGAGAACACTGAAGCTTTCTTT
CASSVWGENTEAFF
>TRBV4-2|TRBD2|-|TRBJ2-7
TGTGCCAGCAGCCCCAGCGGACTAGATCGGAACGAGCAGTACTTC
CASSPSGLDRNEQYF
>TRBV6-6|TRBD1|-|TRBJ1-4
TGTGCCAGTCGGGACAGTCACCAGCTCACTAATGAAAAACTGTTTTTT
CASRDSHQLTNEKLFF
>TRBV14|TRBD1|-|TRBJ2-1
TGTGCCAGCAGCCGAGGGGGCCTGAAGCAGTTCTTC
CASSRGGLKQFF
>TRBV6-6|-|-|TRBJ2-3
TGTGCCAGCAGTTCCCGCGGGAGCACAGATACGCAGTATTTT
CASSSRGSTDTQYF
>TRBV14|-|-|TRBJ2-2
TGTGCCAGCAGCCAATGGACAGAGGAATTCACCGGGGAGCTGTTTTTT
CASSQWTEEFTGELFF
>TRBV11-2|-|once|TRBJ1-1
TGTGCCAGCAGGACTGGGGGGGGTCCGAACACTGAAGCTTTCTTT
CASRTGGGPNTEAFF
>TRBV2|-|-|TRBJ2-7
TGTGCCAGCAGTGATTACGGCGAGCAGTACTTC
CASSDYGEQYF
>TRBV6-5|TRBD1|-|TRBJ2-7
TGTGCCAGCAGTTCCTTGGGACAGGGCCACGAGCAGTACTTC
CASSSLGQGHEQYF
>TRBV27|TRBD2|-|TRBJ2-7
TGTGCCAGCAGTTTGTCCCTAGCGGGAGTGGACGAGCAGTACTTC
CASSLSLAGVDEQYF
>TRBV6-5|TRBD1|-|TRBJ1-2
TGTGCCAGCAGGCCCTTACAGGGGGCTGGTGGCTACACCTTC
CASRPLQGAGGYTF
>TRBV10-2|TRBD2|once|TRBJ2-5
TGCGCCAGCAGTGAGAGCACTAGCGGGAGGGCAAGGGAAGAGACCCAGTACTTC
CASSESTSGRAREETQYF
>TRBV6-8|TRBD1|-|TRBJ2-7
TGTGCCAGCAGTTACCCCAGACAGGGGATATCCACCTACGAGCAGTACTTC
CASSYPRQGISTYEQYF
>TRBV28|-|-|TRBJ2-2
TGTGCCAGCATAGAGGATCGGGCCGGGGAGCTGTTTTTT
CASIEDRAGELFF
>TRBV5-1|TRBD1|-|TRBJ2-7
TGCGCCAGCAGCTTGGTAAGGGGACAGGGAAAGCAGTACTTC
CASSLVRGQGKQYF
>TRBV9|TRBD2|-|TRBJ2-2
TGTGCCAGCAGCGTAGGAGGAAGCGGGGCTAACACCGGGGAGCTGTTTTTT
CASSVGGSGANTGELFF
>TRBV28|-|-|TRBJ2-5
TGTGCCAGCAGCTCCCCTGGGGGGGCGGGGGAGACCCAGTACTTC
CASSSPGGAGETQYF
>TRBV10-2|TRBD2|-|TRBJ2-7
TGCGCCAGCAGTGAACCGGGACTAGCGGCCAATCAGCAGTACTTC
CASSEPGLAANQQYF
>TRBV9|-|-|TRBJ2-3
TGTGCCAGCAGCGCACCCGAAGAGGCAGATACGCAGTATTTT
CASSAPEEADTQYF
>TRBV2|-|-|TRBJ2-3
TGTGCCAGCAGCCAGGAAGATACGCAGTATTTT
CASSQEDTQYF
>TRBV30|-|-|TRBJ2-7
TGTGCCTGGAGTCCCACCCACAGGGTTAGCTCCTACGAGCAGTACTTC
CAWSPTHRVSSYEQYF
>TRBV10-3|TRBD2|-|TRBJ2-7
TGTGCCGCGGGGGGCATTTCCTACGAGCAGTACTTC
CAAGGISYEQYF